This record covers a single T cell receptor beta chain. The antigen this receptor binds is unknown. The record originates from a study of monozygotic twins with inflammatory bowel disease (dated by TCRdb to 2018 to 2020). With regard to the full study: The full study comprised 30 or so monozygotic twin pairs: nine German pairs (four IBD-concordant, five IBD-discordant) and 19 IBD-discordant Danish pairs. The search for disease-associated traits relied mainly on comparing IBD patients with their genetically identical healthy co-twins within discordant pairs. Each individual had, on average, about 151 000 unique TCRalpha sequences and 181 000 unique TCRbeta sequences available for analysis.

From each donor, an approximately 2.5 ml peripheral blood sample was collected into PAXgene tubes and kept at -80 degrees C. Without T cell sorting, total RNA was isolated from whole blood using the PAXgene blood miRNA kit on an automated QIAcube. Deep TCRalpha and TCRbeta repertoire profiling with unique molecular barcoding was performed on peripheral blood of monozygotic twin pairs concordant or discordant for inflammatory bowel disease. Smoking habits were recorded for all twin pairs, and each individual was classified as a current, former or never smoker. Overall study outcomes, separate from this receptor: No single strong signal or clonotype linked to IBD turned up in the results, so the idea that one exists was not supported. Distinction between different T cell subtypes could not be achieved in the analysis. A decrease in TCRbeta repertoire diversity, as measured by inverse Simpson index, was observed in IBD patients compared with their healthy co-twins. Repertoire similarity did not differ between concordant and discordant twins, which could be due to limited statistical power. Compared with healthy twins, IBD patients shared fewer clonotypes with other individuals, and the difference was most pronounced in patients with signs of disease activity. Differing immunosuppressive treatments among patients may have added background noise and inter-individual variability to the repertoires.

Receptor amplification or capture employed 5' RACE. The input for every TCR library was around 3,600 ng of total RNA. cDNA was synthesized with SMARTScribe reverse transcriptase in eight separate reactions per sample. During cDNA synthesis, unique molecular identifiers containing a 6-nucleotide sample barcode were introduced by template switching. TCRalpha and TCRbeta cDNA was amplified in two nested PCRs of about 16 and 10 cycles, and bead purification was carried out after each PCR. Before amplification, the cDNA was treated with uracil DNA-glycosylase and purified using the QIAquick PCR purification kit. The second PCR was the step at which Illumina TruSeq-compatible adapters and sample-specific barcodes were added. Library quality and concentration were checked on TapeStation and Qubit, and libraries were pooled at about 5 ng each. Pooled libraries were sequenced on an Illumina HiSeq2500 single-index Rapid Run with 2 x 100 bp reads and custom sequencing primers. The original methods were these. MiGEC version 1.2.6 was used for UMI-based consensus assembly to correct PCR and sequencing errors. MiXCR version 2.1.1 was used to carry out V(D)J alignment, clonotype assembly and CDR3 extraction. To normalise gene usage, clonotype sharing and MAIT/NKT TCR abundance, the analysis used the top 1000, 10 000 and 20 000 clonotypes per sample. Diversity was computed as the inverse Simpson index with the vegan R package after downsampling to 27 000 UMIs. Paired Mann-Whitney U tests on discordant twin pairs were used, with Benjamini-Hochberg multiple-testing correction. After the reads were reprocessed by TCRdb, one entry was made per CDR3 protein sequence, with no DNA. The V and J calls, along with clone size, are taken from TCRdb and not from the paper's own processing. This sample's clone table shows around 140,000 distinct CDR3 sequences. Approximately 1.2% of the sample is taken by the ten largest.

The sequence was collected from a human donor with ulcerative colitis or Crohn's disease, or a healthy co-twin of an affected twin (not recorded which). The specimen sequenced was blood.

The CDR3 is CASSLLGDRGLNEQYF. The chain was built from TRBV7-2 and TRBJ2-7; the D call of TRBD1 rests on TCRdb alone, since no DNA is present to check it. Spanning cysteine to phenylalanine, the CDR3 consists of 16 amino acids. Only the protein is available. Based on the germline V gene, the CDR1 and CDR2 sequences are SGHTA and FQGNSA.